These 22 T cell receptor beta chains came from one sample sequenced in a study of blood T cell repertoires in COVID-19. Profiling relied on immunoSEQ multiplex PCR, and the TCRdb table lists in-frame clones only, not all of them. The table includes 150,000 to 200,000 clones, roughly 91% detected once. Input material: peripheral blood. The receptors stem from a man aged 35-49 years with active or convalescent COVID-19.

The chain is built from TRBV4-2 and TRBJ2-1; D is possibly TRBD1 (5 bases). CDR1 and CDR2 from the germline V gene are LGHNA and YNFKEQ. V gave up 4 bases and J gave up 4 bases, with 11 bases separating them. The CDR3 totals 14 residues. CDR3 DNA: TGTGCCAGCAGCCGAGCAGACAGTTACAATGAGCAGTTCTTC. It codes for CASSRADSYNEQFF.

V is TRBV5-6 and J is TRBJ2-3, with 7 bases fitting TRBD1. V was clipped by 0 bases and J by 0 bases; unmatched bases: 4. CDR3 size: 16 residues. Germline V gene sequence: CDR1 SGHDT, CDR2 YYEEEE. CDR3 DNA: TGTGCCAGCAGCTTGGACAGGGACAGAAGCACAGATACGCAGTATTTT. It is translated as CASSLDRDRSTDTQYF.

This chain uses TRBV5-1 with TRBJ1-4; the D gene is possibly TRBD1 (6 bases). The CDR3 length is 16 residues. The V gene's germline CDR1 is SGHRS and CDR2 YFSETQ. V shed 0 bases and J shed 5 bases, with 14 bases lying between them. The CDR3 protein is CASSLGLTGSNEKLFF. The CDR3, as DNA: TGCGCCAGCAGCTTGGGGTTGACAGGCTCGAATGAAAAACTGTTTTTT.

The table lists this clone with a few counts. The V gene is TRBV19, the J gene TRBJ2-1, with TRBD1 matching 7 bases. V gave up 5 bases and J gave up 2 bases; unmatched junction bases: 6. CDR1 and CDR2 from the germline V gene are LNHDA and SQIVND (reference sequence). CDR3 length: 15 residues. The CDR3 loop reads CASSVNRGAYNEQFF. CDR3 nucleotides: TGTGCCAGTAGTGTAAACAGGGGCGCCTACAATGAGCAGTTCTTC.

In DNA form, the CDR3 reads TGTGCCAGTAGCCGGGACAGGGGGCCGGGCCTTTTGAACACTGAAGCTTTCTTT. This encodes CASSRDRGPGLLNTEAFF. This chain joins TRBV19 and TRBJ1-1, with 12 bases identical to TRBD1. Germline CDR1 is LNHDA and CDR2 is SQIVND (reference sequence). V shed 6 bases and J 0 bases; nucleotides not matched to a gene: 11. The CDR3 spans 18 residues.

This chain joins TRBV5-1 and TRBJ1-3; 8 bases line up with TRBD1. Per germline, CDR1 SGHRS and CDR2 YFSETQ. The CDR3 covers 15 residues. V lost 4 bases and J lost 6; bases outside the gene matches: 9. The CDR3 region has the DNA TGCGCCAGCAGCCAGGACAGGGTTGGGGCAAACACCATATATTTT. Its translation: CASSQDRVGANTIYF. The whole variable domain, filled in from reference TRBV5-1 and TRBJ1-3, reads KAGVTQTPRYLIKTRGQQVTLSCSPISGHRSVSWYQQTPGQGLQFLFEYFSETQRNKGNFPGRFSGRQFSNSRSEMNVSTLELGDSALYLCASSQDRVGANTIYFGEGSWLTVV.

V gene TRBV6-5 combines with J gene TRBJ1-4, with 7 bases matching TRBD1. Germline CDR1 MNHEY, CDR2 SVGAGI. The CDR3 is 12 residues long. V shed 6 bases, J shed 11 bases, and the junction held 6 bases outside the gene matches. CDR3 sequence reads: CASSLDRDKLFF. The DNA for the CDR3 is TGTGCCAGCAGCCTTGACAGGGACAAACTGTTTTTT.

The chain is built from TRBV5-4 and TRBJ2-2, with 7 positions matching TRBD1. The length of the CDR3 is 15 residues. The V gene end was trimmed by 1 base and the J gene end by 4 bases; junction bases not matched to a gene: 4. The germline CDR1 and CDR2 sequences are SGHNT and YYREEE (reference sequence). The CDR3: CASSLSGQLTGELFF. CDR3 sequence (DNA): TGTGCCAGCAGCTTGTCGGGACAGCTCACCGGGGAGCTGTTTTTT.

The V call is TRBV18, the J call TRBJ1-1; perhaps TRBD1 as D (5 bases). The CDR3 covers 15 residues. Between the trimmed V and J ends, which lost 1 base and 1 base, there was a span of 10 bases. From germline, CDR1 is KGHSH and CDR2 LQKENI. The CDR3 reads CASSPRPGGNTEAFF. CDR3 DNA: TGTGCCAGCTCACCACGACCCGGGGGGAACACTGAAGCTTTCTTT.

Comments on this clone: Within the sample, other DNA sequences also encode this same CDR3. This chain uses TRBV29-1 with TRBJ1-2; a possible D gene is TRBD1 (6 bases). V lost 1 base, J lost 3 bases, and 9 bases lay in between. Germline assignment: CDR1 SQVTM and CDR2 ANQGSEA. The CDR3 sequence is 13 residues long. The CDR3 here is CSVEGQGHYGYTF. CDR3 DNA: TGCAGCGTTGAAGGGCAGGGGCACTATGGCTACACCTTC.

The V call is TRBV6-5, the J call TRBJ1-2; D gene uncertain. With 0 bases removed from V and 4 bases from J, the gap between germline ends came to 12 bases. Germline assignment: CDR1 MNHEY and CDR2 SVGAGI. CDR3 length equals 15 residues. CDR3 in amino acids: CASSYSGDGGYGYTF. DNA of the CDR3: TGTGCCAGCAGTTACTCGGGAGATGGAGGCTATGGCTACACCTTC.

The chain is built from TRBV18 and TRBJ2-7; 9 nucleotides agree with TRBD1. CDR1 KGHSH and CDR2 LQKENI come from the germline V gene. Trimming removed 2 bases from V and 6 bases from J; junction bases left unmatched: 2. The CDR3 runs to 13 residues. CDR3 coding DNA: TGTGCCAGCTCACCAGACAGGGGGTCCGAGCAGTACTTC. Its translation: CASSPDRGSEQYF.

Notes on this clone: Without the conserved terminal phenylalanine or tryptophan, this CDR3 likely stems from a read error. The DNA is left out, because the CDR3 cannot be placed on it with certainty; the CDR3 is given as TCRdb lists it. The CDR3 is CASSEQGGAIASSL. This chain links TRBV6-1 with TRBJ2-7; the D call TRBD1 from the table was never checked on the DNA. The CDR3 is 14 amino acids long, termini counted. Germline V lookup: CDR1 MNHNS, CDR2 SASEGT.

V is TRBV11-2 and J is TRBJ1-2, with TRBD1 matching over 7 bases. The CDR3 is 15 amino acids. Germline CDR1 is SGHAT and CDR2 is FQNNGV. Losses at the gene ends were 2 bases for V and 4 bases for J; bases not matched to a gene: 7. The CDR3 spells CASSLQGQKFYGYTF. The DNA for the CDR3 is TGTGCCAGCAGCTTACAGGGACAGAAGTTCTATGGCTACACCTTC.

Only one count was recorded for this clone. CDR3 region: CSVRLAGGNTEAFF. The CDR3 DNA reads as TGCAGCGTTAGGTTGGCCGGGGGGAACACTGAAGCTTTCTTT. This sequence joins TRBV29-1 and TRBJ1-1; tentatively, D is TRBD1 (5 bases). Per the germline V gene, CDR1 is SQVTM and CDR2 is ANQGSEA. This CDR3 comprises 14 residues. The V end was cut by 5 bases, the J end by 1 base, with 14 bases between.

The chain carries TRBV5-1 and TRBJ2-1; 7 bases fit TRBD1. V lost 4 bases and J lost 4; bases outside the gene matches: 5. This CDR3 region has 14 residues. The germline gives CDR1 SGHRS, CDR2 YFSETQ. CDR3 sequence: CASSHPGQYNEQFF. The CDR3 DNA reads as TGCGCCAGCAGCCATCCGGGACAGTACAATGAGCAGTTCTTC.

The chain carries TRBV28 and TRBJ1-5, with D possibly being TRBD1 (5 bases). V was clipped by 5 bases and J by 4 bases, with 9 bases between them. The CDR3 is 13 residues long. Germline assignment: CDR1 MDHEN and CDR2 SYDVKM. The chain's CDR3 is CASSRDFNQPQHF. The CDR3 coding sequence is TGTGCCAGCAGTAGGGACTTTAATCAGCCCCAGCATTTT.

V gene TRBV29-1 combines with J gene TRBJ1-2, with 8 bases matching TRBD1. The junction had 8 bases not matched to a gene; V was cut back by 7 bases and J by 4 bases. This CDR3 contains 13 residues. In germline, CDR1 is SQVTM, CDR2 ANQGSEA. The chain's CDR3 is CSGKDRETYGYTF. The CDR3 nucleotides are TGCAGCGGCAAGGACAGGGAAACCTATGGCTACACCTTC. Together with reference TRBV29-1 and TRBJ1-2, the CDR3 gives the full variable domain: SAVISQKPSRDICQRGTSLTIQCQVDSQVTMMFWYRQQPGQSLTLIATANQGSEATYESGFVIDKFPISRPNLTFSTLTVSNMSPEDSSIYLCSGKDRETYGYTFGSGTRLTVV.

The chain combines TRBV29-1 with TRBJ2-3; weak D call: TRBD1 (6 bases). V was shortened by 4 bases and J by 5 bases, with 13 bases between the two germline ends. The CDR3 is 13 residues long. Germline-derived CDR1 and CDR2 are SQVTM and ANQGSEA. CDR3 sequence (DNA): TGCAGCGTTGGGGAAGGGGGTGTAGATACGCAGTATTTT. Translated, it gives CSVGEGGVDTQYF.

The chain employs TRBV5-4 and TRBJ1-2, with 8 bases aligning to TRBD1. Per germline, CDR1 SGHNT and CDR2 YYREEE (reference sequence). V was clipped by 6 bases and J by 0 bases; unmatched bases: 13. The CDR3 sequence is 17 residues long. The CDR3 nucleotides are TGTGCCAGCAATTTAGGGACAGGACTCTTAGCTAACTATGGCTACACCTTC. Amino acids: CASNLGTGLLANYGYTF.

The V gene is TRBV6-5, the J gene TRBJ1-5; 8 bases line up with TRBD1. V dropped 5 bases and J dropped 6; count of bases not matched to a gene: 9. Germline CDR1 MNHEY, CDR2 SVGAGI. The CDR3 loop spans 15 amino acids. DNA of the CDR3: TGTGCCAGCAGTCCGCAGGGGGCGAGGGGTCAGCCCCAGCATTTT. Protein: CASSPQGARGQPQHF.

The chain employs TRBV27 and TRBJ2-7; 9 nucleotides align to TRBD1. Germline V CDR1 and CDR2: MNHEY, SMNVEV (reference sequence). The CDR3 runs 17 residues. The V and J ends lost 3 bases and 2 bases, in that order; junction bases with no gene match: 11. DNA of the CDR3: TGTGCCAGCAGTTTGGGGGCCGGGACAGGGTCCCCCTACGAGCAGTACTTC. This encodes CASSLGAGTGSPYEQYF.